This TCR beta chain came from a study of technical replicates of blood from several donors. This CDR3 contains 16 residues. Germline V gene sequence: CDR1 MNHEY, CDR2 SVGAGI. V shed 2 bases and J shed 0 bases, with 8 bases lying between them. Only a few counts were recorded for this clone. Profiling relied on immunoSEQ multiplex PCR, and the TCRdb table lists in-frame clones only, not all of them. Of tens of thousands of clones detected, about 92% appear once; the ten largest clones hold about 0.36%. Source material: T cells isolated from PBMCs. This TCR was recovered from a human donor in good health. J is TRBJ2-6 and V is TRBV6-5; D gene unclear. CDR3 region: CASSYEGGSGANVLTF. CDR3 bases: TGTGCCAGCAGTTACGAAGGCGGCTCTGGGGCCAACGTCCTGACTTTC.